The next 21 T cell receptor beta chains were all read from a single sample in a study of brain metastases from non-small cell lung cancer. Clones were read by immunoSEQ multiplex PCR, and TCRdb kept only the in-frame ones, dropping some. The sample lists several thousand clones, around four fifths seen once, with about 4% in the top ten. Sample: primary lung tumor tissue. These receptors came from a donor older than 35 with non-small cell lung cancer.

This chain connects TRBV7-6 to TRBJ1-3; no clear D gene. The length of the CDR3 is 15 residues. From germline, CDR1 is SGHVS and CDR2 FNYEAQ. V was pared by 5 bases and J by 0 bases, with 11 bases between. The CDR3 is CASSPVGSSGNTIYF. The CDR3 DNA reads as TGTGCCAGCAGCCCTGTGGGTAGCTCTGGAAACACCATATATTTT.

The genes are TRBV7-6 and TRBJ2-5; TRBD2 aligns across 12 bases. Germline-derived CDR1 and CDR2 are SGHVS and FNYEAQ. The CDR3 extends over 16 amino acids. The V gene end was trimmed by 1 base and the J gene end by 5 bases; junction bases not matched to a gene: 5. This chain's CDR3 is CASSLGTSGAGETQYF. CDR3 DNA: TGTGCCAGCAGCTTAGGGACTAGCGGGGCTGGGGAGACCCAGTACTTC.

In its sample, this clone was seen a few times. The CDR3 reads CASSLRTGRTGELFF. In DNA, the CDR3 is TGCGCCAGCAGCTTAAGGACAGGGAGGACCGGGGAGCTGTTTTTT. This chain uses TRBV5-1 with TRBJ2-2; the match to TRBD1 covers 8 bases. The germline CDR1 and CDR2 sequences are SGHRS and YFSETQ. The CDR3 runs 15 residues. The V gene end was trimmed by 2 bases and the J gene end by 5 bases; junction bases not matched to a gene: 5.

Of note for this clone: At one boundary the junction diverges from the germline segment, which might be a read error. The sample has other DNA sequences that encode this CDR3 too. The V and J genes are TRBV6-5 and TRBJ1-5; D possibly corresponds to TRBD1 (6 bases). The CDR3 covers 15 residues. The germline V gene encodes CDR1 MNHEY and CDR2 SVGAGI. The chain's CDR3 is CASSYSRGGNQPQHF. CDR3 DNA sequence: TGTGCCAGCAGTTACTCCAGGGGAGGCAATCAGCCTCAGCATTTT.

The J gene is TRBJ2-1, the V gene TRBV6-5; D gene ambiguous. The germline gives CDR1 MNHEY, CDR2 SVGAGI. The germline V and J ends were trimmed by 6 bases and 9 bases, with 12 bases remaining between them. The CDR3 runs to 12 residues. The DNA of the CDR3 is TGTGCCAGCAGATTCCTAGGTACTGAGCAGTTCTTC. Protein product: CASRFLGTEQFF.

This chain connects TRBV5-1 to TRBJ2-1, with 7 bases that match TRBD1. V trimming: 2 bases; J trimming: 2 bases; junction bases outside the gene matches: 4. Looked up from germline, CDR1 is SGHRS and CDR2 is YFSETQ. There are 15 residues in the CDR3. CDR3 DNA: TGCGCCAGCAGCTTAGGACAGGCCACCTACAATGAGCAGTTCTTC. Residues: CASSLGQATYNEQFF.

The chain links TRBV15 to TRBJ2-5; D uncertain. V dropped 0 bases and J dropped 0 bases, with 2 bases sitting between them. CDR1 and CDR2 (germline): LNHNV, YYDKDF (reference sequence). This CDR3 spans 13 amino acids. The CDR3, as DNA: TGTGCCACCAGCAGAGAGTACCAAGAGACCCAGTACTTC. It is translated as CATSREYQETQYF. Complete variable domain (other parts from reference TRBV15 and TRBJ2-5): DAMVIQNPRYQVTQFGKPVTLSCSQTLNHNVMYWYQQKSSQAPKLLFHYYDKDFNNEADTPDNFQSRRPNTSFCFLDIRSPGLGDTAMYLCATSREYQETQYFGPGTRLLVL.

This clone occurred a few times. This specimen includes other DNA sequences encoding the same CDR3. The chain has TRBV6-5 and TRBJ1-6, with D possibly TRBD1 on 5 matching bases. The V end was cut by 8 bases, the J end by 0 bases, with 8 bases between. The CDR3 spans 14 residues. The germline V gene encodes CDR1 MNHEY and CDR2 SVGAGI. The CDR3 is CASRQSSYNSPLHF. CDR3 DNA sequence: TGTGCCAGCCGACAGAGCTCCTATAATTCACCCCTCCACTTT.

CDR3 in amino acids: CATSDLGSYEQYF. CDR3 coding DNA: TGTGCCACCAGTGACCTAGGATCCTACGAGCAGTACTTC. The rearrangement joins TRBV24-1 to TRBJ2-7, with no clear D. V lost 4 bases to trimming and J lost 1 base, with 7 bases between them. The germline CDR1 and CDR2 sequences are KGHDR and SFDVKD. CDR3 length: 13 amino acids.

Details on this clone: This CDR3 is also generated by other DNA sequences in the sample. The V gene is TRBV28, the J gene TRBJ1-3; D is undetermined. V was cut by 1 base and J by 4 bases, with 11 bases left in between. The CDR3 is 15 residues long. The germline V gene has CDR1 MDHEN and CDR2 SYDVKM. The CDR3 is CASSLLAPGGNTIYF. Written as DNA, the CDR3 is TGTGCCAGCAGTTTATTGGCCCCCGGGGGAAACACCATATATTTT.

The V and J genes are TRBV28 and TRBJ1-5, with 7 bases fitting TRBD1. The germline V gene has CDR1 MDHEN and CDR2 SYDVKM. The CDR3 runs 14 residues. The junction had 11 bases not matched to a gene; V was cut back by 8 bases and J by 7 bases. CDR3 sequence (DNA): TGTGCCAGCGCGATTTACAGGGGTCACCAGCCCCAGCATTTT. This codes for CASAIYRGHQPQHF.

This chain joins TRBV29-1 and TRBJ2-3; D unclear. Germline V gene data show CDR1 as SQVTM and CDR2 as ANQGSEA. The CDR3 totals 13 residues. V lost 2 bases to trimming and J lost 5 bases, with 11 bases between them. The CDR3 sequence is CSVEIAGGDTQYF. The CDR3 region has the DNA TGCAGCGTTGAAATAGCTGGCGGAGATACGCAGTATTTT.

The CDR3 nucleotides are TGTGCCAGCAGCTCATTAGGGACAGGGCCGGTCAATCAGCCCCAGCATTTT. As protein: CASSSLGTGPVNQPQHF. The V gene is TRBV5-5, the J gene TRBJ1-5; 9 bases are shared with TRBD1. Germline V gives CDR1 SGHKS, CDR2 YYEKEE (reference sequence). V shed 3 bases and J 3 bases; nucleotides not matched to a gene: 10. This CDR3 is 17 amino acids long.

This clone was detected only a few times. The chain uses TRBV2 and TRBJ1-1; 9 bases map to TRBD1. The CDR3 extends over 15 amino acids. The V and J ends lost 5 bases and 6 bases, in that order; junction bases with no gene match: 10. Germline-derived CDR1 and CDR2 are SNHLY and FYNNEI. For the CDR3, the DNA is TGTGCCAGCAGTCCCACGACAGGGGGAGGGTCTGAAGCTTTCTTT. It translates to CASSPTTGGGSEAFF.

The chain links TRBV19 to TRBJ1-1, with D possibly TRBD1 on 5 matching bases. This CDR3 spans 14 amino acids. The V end was cut by 4 bases, the J end by 1 base, with 10 bases between. Germline lookup yields CDR1 LNHDA and CDR2 SQIVND (reference sequence). The CDR3, as DNA: TGTGCCAGTAGTACTACAGGTGGGAACACTGAAGCTTTCTTT. Its protein product is CASSTTGGNTEAFF.

Concerning this clone: Other DNA sequences in the same sample also yield this CDR3. This rearrangement joins TRBV2 to TRBJ1-1; D call uncertain. The CDR3 has 14 residues. CDR1 and CDR2 (germline): SNHLY, FYNNEI. Trimming cost V 4 bases and J 0 bases, with 9 bases left between them. The CDR3 here is CASSAESMNTEAFF. The CDR3 DNA sequence: TGTGCCAGCAGTGCCGAAAGCATGAACACTGAAGCTTTCTTT.

The chain recombines TRBV6-1 with TRBJ1-2; possible D gene TRBD1, 5 bases. This CDR3 spans 14 amino acids. V lost 2 bases to trimming and J lost 4 bases, with 11 bases between them. The germline V gene has CDR1 MNHNS and CDR2 SASEGT. As DNA, the CDR3 is TGTGCCAGCAGTGAAATGTCAGGGACCTATGGCTACACCTTC. This gives the protein CASSEMSGTYGYTF.

The chain carries TRBV28 and TRBJ1-2; weak D call: TRBD1 (5 bases). Trimming stripped 5 bases from V and 3 bases from J, with 10 bases between. The V gene's germline CDR1 is MDHEN and CDR2 SYDVKM. The CDR3 runs 13 residues. The CDR3, as DNA: TGTGCCAGCAGTCGGGGGACTGACTATGGCTACACCTTC. It translates to CASSRGTDYGYTF.

The sample holds one count of this clone. This rearrangement joins TRBV6-5 to TRBJ1-5; 9 nucleotides agree with TRBD1. V lost 10 bases and J lost 9; bases outside the gene matches: 13. Germline V gives CDR1 MNHEY, CDR2 SVGAGI. The CDR3 sequence is 14 residues long. This chain's CDR3 is CATWTGDSSSPQHF. The CDR3 nucleotides are TGTGCCACATGGACAGGGGATAGCTCCTCGCCCCAGCATTTT.

V usage is TRBV4-2 and J usage is TRBJ2-5, with 8 nucleotides matching TRBD1. Germline values: CDR1 LGHNA, CDR2 YNFKEQ. V trimming: 4 bases; J trimming: 4 bases; junction bases outside the gene matches: 2. This CDR3 is 13 amino acids long. CDR3 nucleotides: TGTGCCAGCAGCCGACAGGGGTTAGAGACCCAGTACTTC. This translates into CASSRQGLETQYF.

A word on this clone: The junction differs from germline at one of its ends, possibly a read error. The chain couples TRBV5-1 to TRBJ2-2, with no clear D. The tail of the sequence fits TRBJ1-3 better, so the J call may be wrong. The CDR3 consists of 16 residues. Per the germline V gene, CDR1 is SGHRS and CDR2 is YFSETQ. CDR3 in DNA: TGCGCCAACAGCCCCGGGCCAAGTAACTCTGGAAACACCATATATTTT. Encoded protein: CANSPGPSNSGNTIYF.